This T cell receptor (beta chain) was identified in a study of blood T cell repertoires in COVID-19. Study-wide context: Italy, Spain and the United States were the sources of the convalescent and acute COVID-19 samples. From T cells, B-cell-depleted T cells, or PBMCs came the material, which was cDNA or gDNA.

As originally analysed: Estimates of nucleated cell counts were drawn from the amplification of reference gene primers. Only in-frame clones appear in the TCRdb table, and some are missing; sequencing was by immunoSEQ multiplex PCR. The V and J calls and clone size come from that table; D and trimming were worked out from the DNA. The repertoire consists of roughly 250,000 clones, with 70% to 85% occurring once and the leading ten covering 4%. The germline V and J ends were trimmed by 0 bases and 8 bases, with 14 bases remaining between them. Germline loops: CDR1 SGHDN, CDR2 FVKESK. The CDR3 extends over 15 amino acids.

Sequencing was carried out using peripheral blood. The origin of this receptor is a woman in her thirties or forties with active or convalescent COVID-19. The J gene is TRBJ2-1, the V gene TRBV14, with D perhaps TRBD1 (5 bases). The CDR3 sequence: CASSQDFDSLHEQFF. CDR3 sequence (DNA): TGTGCCAGCAGCCAAGATTTTGACAGCTTACATGAGCAGTTCTTC. The entire variable domain, with the rest obtained from reference TRBV14 and TRBJ2-1, is as follows: EAGVTQFPSHSVIEKGQTVTLRCDPISGHDNLYWYRRVMGKEIKFLLHFVKESKQDESGMPNNRFLAERTGGTYSTLKVQPAELEDSGVYFCASSQDFDSLHEQFFGPGTRLTVL.